This T cell receptor (beta chain) was recorded in a study of Graves' ophthalmopathy and Graves' hyperthyroidism. Study results and caveats: Using 13 signatures, a model distinguished ophthalmopathy from stable hyperthyroidism, reaching around 87% sensitivity and 81.08% specificity.

The authors amplified TCR beta CDR3 regions, and they did so from RNA transcripts for repertoire sequencing. RT-PCR in the first round used HTBI primers; a second-round multiplex PCR followed. TCRdb re-derived calls from the multiplex PCR reads in MiXCR, one entry per CDR3 protein. The sample includes approximately 480,000 distinct CDR3 sequences, roughly 14% of them seen just once. This clonotype was recorded many times. Its antigen remains unknown. The V gene end was trimmed by 3 bases and the J gene end by 1 base; junction bases not matched to a gene: 3. The CDR3 consists of 16 residues. The sample consisted of blood. This TCR was sampled from a woman aged 30 to 39 with Graves' ophthalmopathy. The chain combines TRBV12-3 or TRBV12-4 with TRBJ2-5, with TRBD2 matching 12 bases. In DNA form, the CDR3 reads TGTGCCAGCAGTTTGTCTAGCGGGGGGGCCCAAGAGACCCAGTACTTC. Its translation is CASSLSSGGAQETQYF.